The sequence of this T cell receptor (beta chain) was determined in a study of cytomegalovirus exposure and HLA in healthy donors. The study's findings and limits: Cytomegalovirus status was reportedly diagnosed by the classifier with high sensitivity and specificity. Earlier analysis yielded a pattern in which most TCR beta V segments were productive about 90% or about 30% of the time. 87-base-pair reads could not separate some V segments, including TRBV6-2 and TRBV6-3. Cytomegalovirus-associated TCR beta chains were listed, numbering some 180.

About this clone: Antigen: not known. Since the CDR3 does not end with the conserved phenylalanine or tryptophan, this likely comes from a read error.

This PCR relied on a set of 60 Vbeta primers and 13 Jbeta primers. Clones were read by immunoSEQ multiplex PCR, and TCRdb kept only the in-frame ones, dropping some. The table has 150,000 to 200,000 clones, approximately 78% seen once. In germline, CDR1 is SGHTA, CDR2 FQGTGA. The CDR3 runs to 15 residues. The V gene end was trimmed by 1 base and the J gene end by 4 bases; junction bases not matched to a gene: 3. This receptor was taken from a human donor in good health. The sequencing input was PBMCs. The chain is built from TRBV7-3 and TRBJ2-3, with TRBD2 identical over 9 bases. The chain's CDR3 is CASSLRRGGPDTQYV. As DNA, the CDR3 is TGTGCCAGCAGCTTAAGGCGGGGGGGCCCAGATACGCAGTATGTT.